Given below is one T cell receptor (beta chain) in context. Its antigen remains unknown. The data stem from a study of OX40 agonist ivuxolimab in advanced cancers. Whole-study context: Three dose-escalation patients had partial responses: one with hepatocellular carcinoma and two with cutaneous melanoma. Study observations and caveats: Doses of 0.1 to 3.0 mg/kg were accompanied by clonal expansion of CD4+ and CD8+ blood T cells by week 6.

The table came from immunoSEQ multiplex PCR; TCRdb's copy has only in-frame clones and leaves some out. The table records 65,000 or so clones, around 84% of them present only once. The CDR3 is made up of 12 amino acids. Germline-derived CDR1 and CDR2 are SQVTM and ANQGSEA. V was pared by 7 bases and J by 0 bases, with 8 bases between. The chain is built from TRBV29-1 and TRBJ2-3; D gene ambiguous. Specimen: CD4+ or CD8+ T cells sorted from blood, collected in a trial of the OX40 agonist ivuxolimab. The clonotype comes from an adult with an advanced solid tumor such as melanoma, head and neck, liver or kidney cancer. The CDR3, as DNA: TGCAGCGCCGACCCGAGCACAGATACGCAGTATTTT. Protein: CSADPSTDTQYF.